This T cell receptor (beta chain) was identified in a study of cytomegalovirus exposure and HLA in healthy donors. Study background: The Caucasian-associated ancestry cluster held roughly 78% of 398 genotyped donors.

With regard to this clone: What it binds is unknown.

In the PCR, 60 Vbeta and 13 Jbeta primers were used. Produced via immunoSEQ multiplex PCR; TCRdb's table is partial and in-frame only. The table records about 160,000 clones, roughly 80% of them present only once. Findings and limits, study-wide: Some public TCRs appeared in many individuals, while most sequences were rare.

The specimen was PBMCs. The sequence was obtained from a man aged 45-65 years in good health and CMV-seropositive.

DNA for the CDR3: TGTGCCAGCAGTTTAAACGGGGAGAGCTACGAGCAGTACTTC. Translation: CASSLNGESYEQYF. The rearrangement uses TRBV28 and TRBJ2-7; possibly TRBD2 for D (5 bases). The germline V gene encodes CDR1 MDHEN and CDR2 SYDVKM. This CDR3 contains 14 residues. Trimming left V 2 bases short and J 3 bases short, with 11 bases between.